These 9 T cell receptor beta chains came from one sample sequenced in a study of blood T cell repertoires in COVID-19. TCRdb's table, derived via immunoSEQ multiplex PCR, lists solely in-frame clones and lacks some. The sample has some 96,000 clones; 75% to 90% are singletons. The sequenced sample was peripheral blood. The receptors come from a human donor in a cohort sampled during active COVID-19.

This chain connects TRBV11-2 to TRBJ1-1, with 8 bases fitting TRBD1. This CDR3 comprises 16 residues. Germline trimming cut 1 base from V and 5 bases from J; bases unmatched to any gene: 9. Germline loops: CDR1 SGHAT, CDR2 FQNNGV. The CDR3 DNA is TGTGCCAGCAGCTTAGGGGCAGGGGGCGTAGGGACTGAAGCTTTCTTT. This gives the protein CASSLGAGGVGTEAFF.

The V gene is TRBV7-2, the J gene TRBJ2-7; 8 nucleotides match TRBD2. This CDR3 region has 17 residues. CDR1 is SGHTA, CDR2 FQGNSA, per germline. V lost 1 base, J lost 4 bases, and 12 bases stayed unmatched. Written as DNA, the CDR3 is TGTGCCAGCAGCTTAGGAGCTAGCGGGCACACTCCTTACGAGCAGTACTTC. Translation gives CASSLGASGHTPYEQYF.

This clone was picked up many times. CDR3 residues: CASSQGSFRLAGNEQYF. DNA of the CDR3: TGCGCCAGCAGCCAAGGCAGTTTTCGTCTAGCGGGAAACGAGCAGTACTTC. V is TRBV4-1 and J is TRBJ2-7, with 9 bases aligning to TRBD2. The V segment lost 1 base and the J segment 5 bases; nucleotides outside the gene matches: 12. Germline CDR1 reads MGHRA; CDR2 reads YSYEKL. This CDR3 contains 17 residues.

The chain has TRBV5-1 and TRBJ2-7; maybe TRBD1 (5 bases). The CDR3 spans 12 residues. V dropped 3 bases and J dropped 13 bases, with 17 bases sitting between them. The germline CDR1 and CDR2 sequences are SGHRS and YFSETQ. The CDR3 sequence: CASSSPGQGSYF. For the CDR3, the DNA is TGCGCCAGCAGCTCCCCCGGGCAGGGATCCTACTTC.

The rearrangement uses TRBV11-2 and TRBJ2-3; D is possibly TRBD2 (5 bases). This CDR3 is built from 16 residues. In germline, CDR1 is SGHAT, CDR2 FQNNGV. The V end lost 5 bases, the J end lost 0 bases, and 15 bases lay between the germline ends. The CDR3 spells CASSPKRASSTDTQYF. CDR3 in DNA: TGTGCCAGCAGCCCTAAGAGGGCCTCTAGCACAGATACGCAGTATTTT.

The CDR3 is CASSRRITVPDTQYF. CDR3 DNA sequence: TGTGCCAGCAGCCGGAGGATTACTGTTCCAGATACGCAGTATTTT. V is TRBV5-8 and J is TRBJ2-3, with D perhaps matching TRBD2 (5 bases). V shed 4 bases and J shed 4 bases, with 16 bases lying between them. CDR3 length equals 15 residues. CDR1 is SGHTS and CDR2 is YDEGEE in the germline V gene. The entire variable domain, with the rest obtained from reference TRBV5-8 and TRBJ2-3, is as follows: EAGVTQSPTHLIKTRGQQATLRCSPISGHTSVYWYQQALGLGLQFLLWYDEGEERNRGNFPPRFSGRQFPNYSSELNVNALELEDSALYLCASSRRITVPDTQYFGPGTRLTVL.

For the CDR3, the DNA is TGTGCCAGCAGTGGGGACAGGGGGCTTCGCACAGATACGCAGTATTTT. Its protein product is CASSGDRGLRTDTQYF. The rearrangement uses TRBV5-4 and TRBJ2-3; TRBD1 matches at 12 bases. This CDR3 comprises 16 residues. Germline CDR1 SGHNT, CDR2 YYREEE (reference sequence). V lost 5 bases and J lost 1; bases outside the gene matches: 5.

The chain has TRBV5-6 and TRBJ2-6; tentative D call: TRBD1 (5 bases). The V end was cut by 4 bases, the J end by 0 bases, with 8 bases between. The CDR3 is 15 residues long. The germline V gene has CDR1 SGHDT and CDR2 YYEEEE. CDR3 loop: CASSPDSSGANVLTF. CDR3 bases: TGTGCCAGCAGCCCCGACAGCTCTGGGGCCAACGTCCTGACTTTC.

CDR3 sequence: CASSETRGRETQYF. In nucleotides, the CDR3 is TGTGCCAGCAGTGAAACACGGGGGAGAGAGACCCAGTACTTC. The rearrangement uses TRBV2 and TRBJ2-5; D might be TRBD2 (6 bases). The CDR3 length is 14 residues. The V end was cut by 2 bases, the J end by 4 bases, with 11 bases between. Germline CDR1 reads SNHLY; CDR2 reads FYNNEI.